This T cell receptor (beta chain) was sequenced for a study of T cells in Graves' hyperthyroidism and ophthalmopathy. Amplified regions were TCR beta CDR3 sequences from RNA transcripts. TCR CDR3 regions were first amplified by RT-PCR with HTBI primers. TCRdb fed the multiplex PCR reads into MiXCR, producing one record per CDR3 protein. This sample has roughly 280,000 distinct CDR3 sequences, with roughly 22% found just once. General study findings and limits: Ophthalmopathy, which appeared later, was predicted by the model a median around 6.5 months before onset. Most clonotypes expanded in thyroid above 0.001 were likewise present in blood.

This CDR3 has 16 amino acids. V lost 7 bases to trimming and J lost 4 bases; unmatched junction nucleotides: 5. The germline V gene has CDR1 SEHNR and CDR2 FQNEAQ (reference sequence). This clonotype was recorded a few times. The antigen is not known. The sample taken for sequencing was blood. The genes are TRBV7-9 and TRBJ2-2; 14 nucleotides align to TRBD2. This TCR was sampled from a man under 40 with Graves' ophthalmopathy. The CDR3 DNA follows: TGTGCCAGCATCGGGACTAGCGGGAGCTTCACCGGGGAGCTGTTTTTT. Protein: CASIGTSGSFTGELFF.